The present entry profiles one T cell receptor (beta chain) with its context. Method: immunoSEQ multiplex PCR; TCRdb's copy keeps in-frame clones and lacks some. This sample has 200,000 to 300,000 clones; approximately 90% occur once, and the top ten carry over 3.5%. The data stem from a study of blood T cell repertoires in COVID-19. The V segment lost 3 bases and the J segment 7 bases; nucleotides outside the gene matches: 6. CDR3 length equals 16 residues. The V gene's germline CDR1 is MNHNS and CDR2 SASEGT. The chain recombines TRBV6-1 with TRBJ2-2; 12 bases are shared with TRBD2. This TCR was recovered from a middle-aged woman with acute or convalescent COVID-19. Sequenced material: peripheral blood. CDR3 protein: CASSDPSGGAIGELFF. CDR3 in DNA: TGTGCCAGCAGTGACCCTAGCGGGGGGGCGATCGGGGAGCTGTTTTTT.